Following are 6 T cell receptor beta chains from one sample sequenced in a study of regulatory T cells in long-lasting Graves disease. The time point here: newly diagnosed GD, antithyroid drugs for less than 3 months. The TCR library was prepared using RNA isolated from PBMCs. CDR3-region Arm-PCR and iRepertoire HTBI primers produced the TCR beta libraries. In TCRdb, the multiplex PCR reads were re-called with MiXCR into one record per CDR3 protein. The data show about 460,000 distinct CDR3 sequences, less than 15% seen once. A further study also used this sample, focusing on T cells in Graves' hyperthyroidism and ophthalmopathy.

Sequences were derived from peripheral blood mononuclear cells (PBMCs), sampled at new diagnosis, from a patient treated with antithyroid drugs. All receptors derive from a woman aged 45-65 years with Graves disease.

The chain recombines TRBV6-1 with TRBJ2-5; 8 bases map to TRBD1. Germline lookup yields CDR1 MNHNS and CDR2 SASEGT. Trimming cost V 8 bases and J 1 base; bases outside gene matches: 12. There are 16 residues in the CDR3. CDR3 nucleotide sequence: TGTGCCAGCGGCGGACAGGGTGTATTTGGCCAAGAGACCCAGTACTTC. This encodes CASGGQGVFGQETQYF.

This clonotype was counted at least ten times. The CDR3 reads CASSLETGAGYTF. The CDR3 coding sequence is TGTGCCAGCAGTTTAGAAACAGGGGCTGGCTACACCTTC. The chain has TRBV12-3 or TRBV12-4 and TRBJ1-2, with TRBD1 matching 7 bases. CDR3 size: 13 residues. V trimming: 1 base; J trimming: 7 bases; junction bases outside the gene matches: 3.

This clonotype was seen repeatedly, ten times or more. V usage is TRBV12-3 or TRBV12-4 and J usage is TRBJ1-4; D is unclear. V lost 5 bases and J lost 13, with 17 bases in between. CDR3 size: 13 residues. CDR3 in amino acids: CASSPLLSFRLFF. The CDR3 DNA reads as TGTGCCAGCAGTCCCCTCCTATCGTTCCGACTGTTTTTT.

This clonotype was counted a single time. This sequence joins TRBV9 and TRBJ1-1; 8 positions match TRBD1. In germline, CDR1 is SGDLS, CDR2 YYNGEE. The CDR3 is 16 amino acids. With V trimmed by 0 bases and J by 3 bases, 7 bases remained unmatched. The CDR3 sequence is CASSVAGQGAYTEAFF. CDR3 nucleotides: TGTGCCAGCAGCGTAGCTGGTCAGGGGGCGTACACTGAAGCTTTCTTT.

Worth noting for this clonotype: The junction departs from the called germline gene at one end, perhaps through a read error. The chain combines TRBV6-1 with TRBJ1-3; no clear D. The germline gives CDR1 MNHNS, CDR2 SASEGT. This CDR3 has 14 amino acids. CDR3 region: CASRPGYSGDTIYF. In nucleotides, the CDR3 is TGTGCCAGCAGGCCGGGTTACTCTGGAGACACCATATATTTT.

This clonotype was detected many times. The chain employs TRBV5-1 and TRBJ2-1; TRBD2 is a possible D gene (5 bases). Deletions cut 0 bases from V and 6 bases from J, with 13 bases between. The CDR3 runs to 15 residues. Germline loops: CDR1 SGHRS, CDR2 YFSETQ. The DNA for the CDR3 is TGCGCCAGCAGCTTGGGCAGCGGATCGCTCAATGAGCAGTTCTTC. Encoded protein: CASSLGSGSLNEQFF.